This record concerns one T cell receptor (beta chain) sequence. This sample is drawn from a study of T cell changes during pregnancy in multiple sclerosis. Produced via immunoSEQ multiplex PCR; TCRdb's table is partial and in-frame only. The data show tens of thousands of clones, approximately 92% seen once. The V and J ends lost 4 bases and 4 bases respectively, with 5 bases between them. Germline CDR1 is KGHSH and CDR2 is LQKENI. This CDR3 has 11 residues. Sequenced material: peripheral blood, taken in the third trimester of pregnancy. This TCR came from a female donor in good health, enrolled as a control in a pregnancy study. J is TRBJ2-7 and V is TRBV18; D not resolved. CDR3 DNA sequence: TGTGCCAGCTCACGCGAGTACGAGCAGTACTTC. Its protein product is CASSREYEQYF.